Shown below are 4 T cell receptor beta chains from a single sample sequenced in a study of T cell changes during pregnancy in multiple sclerosis. Method: immunoSEQ multiplex PCR; TCRdb's copy keeps in-frame clones and lacks some. The sample records 55,000 to 65,000 clones, roughly 92% being singletons. The sample consisted of peripheral blood, taken in the second trimester of pregnancy. These receptors were obtained from a female donor with multiple sclerosis, enrolled in a pregnancy study.

This chain uses TRBV28 with TRBJ2-7; 7 nucleotides agree with TRBD1. Trimming cost V 2 bases and J 0 bases; bases outside gene matches: 4. This CDR3 has 15 residues. Germline V gene data show CDR1 as MDHEN and CDR2 as SYDVKM. In DNA, the CDR3 is TGTGCCAGCAGTTTAATTGCAGGGGGCTCCTACGAGCAGTACTTC. Its translation: CASSLIAGGSYEQYF. The whole variable domain, filled in from reference TRBV28 and TRBJ2-7, reads DVKVTQSSRYLVKRTGEKVFLECVQDMDHENMFWYRQDPGLGLRLIYFSYDVKMKEKGDIPEGYSVSREKKERFSLILESASTNQTSMYLCASSLIAGGSYEQYFGPGTRLTVT.

This chain uses TRBV5-1 with TRBJ2-7, with TRBD1 matching 9 bases. The CDR3 spans 15 residues. Germline V gene data show CDR1 as SGHRS and CDR2 as YFSETQ. V was pared by 3 bases and J by 2 bases, with 6 bases of the junction left unmatched. CDR3 sequence: CASSWTGTGTYEQYF. The DNA of the CDR3 is TGCGCCAGCAGCTGGACCGGGACAGGGACCTACGAGCAGTACTTC.

CDR3 residues: CASSVGGAETQYF. The CDR3 coding sequence is TGTGCCAGCAGCGTAGGTGGGGCAGAGACCCAGTACTTC. The rearrangement joins TRBV9 to TRBJ2-5, with TRBD1 as a possible D gene (5 bases). CDR3 length: 13 residues. V was cut by 0 bases and J by 4 bases, with 7 bases left in between. In germline, CDR1 is SGDLS, CDR2 YYNGEE.

CDR3 bases: TGTGCCAGCAGCAATGAGGAGTTAAACCCCGCAGATACGCAGTATTTT. Translating gives CASSNEELNPADTQYF. This sequence joins TRBV21-1 and TRBJ2-3; TRBD2, the table's D call, lacks a check against the DNA. TRBV21-1 is a pseudogene locus. The CDR3 is 16 amino acids.